The 23 T cell receptor beta chains below were found in one sample sequenced in a study of OX40 agonist ivuxolimab in advanced cancers. Libraries were prepared by immunoSEQ multiplex PCR; TCRdb keeps only in-frame clonotypes and omits some of them. The sample comprises about 72,000 clones, 75% to 90% of which are singletons, and 0.85% to 0.95% rests with the top ten. The sequences come from CD4+ or CD8+ T cells sorted from blood, collected in a trial of the OX40 agonist ivuxolimab. The origin of the receptors is an adult with an advanced solid tumor such as melanoma, head and neck, liver or kidney cancer.

This clone was detected a few times. This rearrangement joins TRBV2 to TRBJ2-7, with D possibly matching TRBD1 (6 bases). CDR1 and CDR2 from the germline V gene are SNHLY and FYNNEI. The V gene lost 6 bases and the J gene lost 5 bases, with 20 bases spanning the gap. The CDR3 length is 15 residues. CDR3 sequence (DNA): TGTGCCAGCAGCCCCAGGGCCAGGGGCCAGCACGAGCAGTACTTC. Amino acids: CASSPRARGQHEQYF.

The chain carries TRBV28 and TRBJ2-1; 7 bases are a match to TRBD2. Germline lookup yields CDR1 MDHEN and CDR2 SYDVKM. CDR3 length: 13 amino acids. The V segment lost 5 bases and the J segment 2 bases; nucleotides outside the gene matches: 0. DNA of the CDR3: TGTGCCAGCAGTAGCGGGGCCTACAATGAGCAGTTCTTC. Translated, it gives CASSSGAYNEQFF.

The chain joins TRBV7-6 to TRBJ2-7, with D possibly TRBD2 on 6 matching bases. Germline V gives CDR1 SGHVS, CDR2 FNYEAQ. The CDR3 loop spans 14 amino acids. Trimming stripped 0 bases from V and 5 bases from J, with 11 bases between. CDR3 sequence (DNA): TGTGCCAGCAGCTTAGCCGGGGGATTGGACGAGCAGTACTTC. Translating gives CASSLAGGLDEQYF.

The chain combines TRBV5-6 with TRBJ2-3; D unresolved. Germline lookup yields CDR1 SGHDT and CDR2 YYEEEE. Trimming pared 2 bases from V and 2 bases from J, leaving 9 bases between. This CDR3 has 14 residues. DNA for the CDR3: TGTGCCAGCAGCTTTGTACGGGCCACAGATACGCAGTATTTT. The encoded protein is CASSFVRATDTQYF.

The chain joins TRBV5-5 to TRBJ2-7, with D perhaps being TRBD1 or TRBD2 (5 bases each). The germline V gene encodes CDR1 SGHKS and CDR2 YYEKEE (reference sequence). This CDR3 is built from 16 residues. V lost 4 bases and J 0 bases, leaving 17 bases between the germline ends. CDR3 sequence: CASSQSGTVSSYEQYF. In nucleotides, the CDR3 is TGTGCCAGCAGCCAAAGTGGGACGGTAAGCTCCTACGAGCAGTACTTC.

The V gene is TRBV6-5, the J gene TRBJ2-3, with D tentatively TRBD1 or TRBD2 (5 bases each). This CDR3 contains 15 residues. Per the germline V gene, CDR1 is MNHEY and CDR2 is SVGAGI. Trimming removed 6 bases from V and 0 bases from J, with 13 bases in between. The CDR3 DNA reads TGTGCCAGCAGCCCTAGCCGGGACAGCACAGATACGCAGTATTTT. Its protein is CASSPSRDSTDTQYF.

The chain employs TRBV30 and TRBJ2-7; maybe TRBD1 (6 bases). The CDR3 contains 14 residues. Germline loops: CDR1 GTSNPN, CDR2 SVGIG (reference sequence). Trimming cost V 4 bases and J 2 bases, with 15 bases left between them. The CDR3 loop reads CAWTRQEYTYEQYF. The CDR3 bases are TGTGCCTGGACTCGACAGGAGTACACCTACGAGCAGTACTTC. Together with reference TRBV30 and TRBJ2-7, the CDR3 gives the full variable domain: SQTIHQWPATLVQPVGSPLSLECTVEGTSNPNLYWYRQAAGRGLQLLFYSVGIGQISSEVPQNLSASRPQDRQFILSSKKLLLSDSGFYLCAWTRQEYTYEQYFGPGTRLTVT.

V usage is TRBV7-8 and J usage is TRBJ2-7; tentatively, D is TRBD1 or TRBD2 (5 bases each). The CDR3 is 13 residues long. V lost 1 base to trimming and J lost 8 bases, with 12 bases between them. Germline lookup yields CDR1 SGHVS and CDR2 FQNEAQ. CDR3 protein: CASSLDLRDQQYF. The CDR3 DNA follows: TGTGCCAGCAGCTTAGACCTCCGGGACCAGCAGTACTTC.

J is TRBJ2-5 and V is TRBV11-2; 9 bases map to TRBD2. The CDR3 covers 16 residues. Trimming removed 10 bases from V and 7 bases from J; junction bases left unmatched: 19. Per the germline V gene, CDR1 is SGHAT and CDR2 is FQNNGV. The CDR3 region has the DNA TGTGCCAACGTGTTGGGACTAGCTGCGTTATACGTGACCCAGTACTTC. Protein sequence: CANVLGLAALYVTQYF.

This clone was recorded only once. The V gene is TRBV10-2, the J gene TRBJ2-3; D not resolved. With 2 bases removed from V and 0 bases from J, the gap between germline ends came to 9 bases. The germline CDR1 and CDR2 sequences are WSHSY and SAAADI. CDR3 size: 15 residues. In DNA form, the CDR3 reads TGCGCCAGCAGTGAGCCTGGGATTAGCACAGATACGCAGTATTTT. As protein: CASSEPGISTDTQYF.

The chain recombines TRBV7-9 with TRBJ1-5; D uncertain. The CDR3 loop spans 14 amino acids. Looked up from germline, CDR1 is SEHNR and CDR2 is FQNEAQ (reference sequence). The ends were cut back, 5 bases at V and 7 bases at J, with 15 bases in the middle. This CDR3 reads CASSPDGSGQPQHF. CDR3 nucleotide sequence: TGTGCCAGCAGCCCCGACGGCTCTGGGCAGCCCCAGCATTTT.

This clone was picked up one time. This sequence joins TRBV2 and TRBJ2-5; D is perhaps TRBD2 (5 bases). The CDR3 consists of 12 residues. Germline V gives CDR1 SNHLY, CDR2 FYNNEI. Trimming took off 7 bases at V and 5 bases at J, with 11 bases between the two ends. The CDR3 reads CASIGLEETQYF. DNA for the CDR3: TGTGCCAGCATAGGACTGGAGGAGACCCAGTACTTC.

The J gene is TRBJ1-1, the V gene TRBV6-5, with TRBD1 as a possible D gene (5 bases). The CDR3 spans 15 residues. Per germline, CDR1 MNHEY and CDR2 SVGAGI. Trimming took 2 bases from V and 1 from J, leaving 11 bases between them. In DNA form, the CDR3 reads TGTGCCAGCAGTTACCCGGGGCCGCCGAACACTGAAGCTTTCTTT. Protein: CASSYPGPPNTEAFF.

The chain uses TRBV27 and TRBJ2-7, with 7 bases lining up with TRBD1. V lost 3 bases, J lost 3 bases, and 2 bases stayed unmatched. Germline CDR1 and CDR2: MNHEY and SMNVEV (reference sequence). The CDR3 runs to 13 residues. For the CDR3, the DNA is TGTGCCAGCAGTTTCTCAGGGGGCTACGAGCAGTACTTC. Translating gives CASSFSGGYEQYF.

V gene TRBV27 combines with J gene TRBJ2-1; the D is unclear. CDR1 and CDR2 (germline): MNHEY, SMNVEV (reference sequence). Between the trimmed V and J ends, which lost 4 bases and 5 bases, there was a span of 9 bases. CDR3 length: 13 residues. The CDR3 sequence: CASSSYPDNEQFF. Here the CDR3 DNA reads TGTGCCAGCAGTTCTTATCCGGACAATGAGCAGTTCTTC.

This clone is a singleton in its sample. The rearrangement joins TRBV6-5 to TRBJ1-2; 8 nucleotides agree with TRBD1. This CDR3 region has 14 residues. Losses at the gene ends were 1 base for V and 7 bases for J; bases not matched to a gene: 5. CDR1 is MNHEY and CDR2 is SVGAGI in the germline V gene. The CDR3 bases are TGTGCCAGCAGTTACTTCGGACAGGGAAGTGGCTACACCTTC. This codes for CASSYFGQGSGYTF.

This clone was observed at least ten times. The V gene is TRBV5-4, the J gene TRBJ2-2; 7 bases align to TRBD2. The CDR3 is made up of 15 amino acids. CDR1 and CDR2 (germline): SGHNT, YYREEE (reference sequence). V lost 4 bases, J lost 0 bases, and 3 bases stayed unmatched. CDR3 DNA: TGTGCCAGCAGCCGGGGACTAACGAACACCGGGGAGCTGTTTTTT. As protein: CASSRGLTNTGELFF. Supplemented by reference TRBV5-4 and TRBJ2-2, the full variable domain reads ETGVTQSPTHLIKTRGQQVTLRCSSQSGHNTVSWYQQALGQGPQFIFQYYREEENGRGNFPPRFSGLQFPNYSSELNVNALELDDSALYLCASSRGLTNTGELFFGEGSRLTVL.

The genes are TRBV19 and TRBJ1-2; D might be TRBD1 (6 bases). The CDR3 totals 15 residues. Between the trimmed V and J ends, which lost 9 bases and 4 bases, there was a span of 21 bases. Per the germline V gene, CDR1 is LNHDA and CDR2 is SQIVND (reference sequence). In nucleotides, the CDR3 is TGTGCCAGCTCTACAACAGGGCCGGGAGGCTATGGCTACACCTTC. Translating it yields CASSTTGPGGYGYTF.

The V gene is TRBV9, the J gene TRBJ1-2; TRBD1 aligns across 7 bases. Germline V gene sequence: CDR1 SGDLS, CDR2 YYNGEE. CDR3 length: 16 amino acids. V lost 4 bases, J lost 1 base, and 10 bases stayed unmatched. CDR3 bases: TGTGCCAGCAGCCCTCCCGGGACAGCGAATAACTATGGCTACACCTTC. Protein: CASSPPGTANNYGYTF.

Points on this clone: One end of the junction is discordant with germline, which a read error may explain. The CDR3 sequence is CASSDGFGASTKAFF. Here the CDR3 DNA reads TGTGCCAGCAGTGACGGATTTGGGGCCAGCACTAAAGCTTTCTTT. The chain employs TRBV6-1 and TRBJ1-1, with D tentatively TRBD1 (5 bases). Germline CDR1 reads MNHNS; CDR2 reads SASEGT. The CDR3 length is 15 residues.

This clone has a single count. This chain links TRBV2 with TRBJ2-1, with 7 positions matching TRBD1. Trimming cost V 7 bases and J 4 bases; bases outside gene matches: 7. The CDR3 has 14 residues. In germline, CDR1 is SNHLY, CDR2 FYNNEI. The CDR3: CASTLQGDYNEQFF. DNA of the CDR3: TGTGCCAGCACCCTGCAGGGGGATTACAATGAGCAGTTCTTC.

V gene TRBV30 combines with J gene TRBJ2-1; D gene unclear. Germline V gene lookup returns CDR1 GTSNPN and CDR2 SVGIG (reference sequence). The V end lost 2 bases, the J end lost 4 bases, and 18 bases lay between the germline ends. The CDR3 is made up of 16 amino acids. The CDR3: CAWSPYLSILYNEQFF. In nucleotides, the CDR3 is TGTGCCTGGAGTCCCTACCTATCCATACTATACAATGAGCAGTTCTTC. The whole variable domain, remainder taken from reference TRBV30 and TRBJ2-1, is SQTIHQWPATLVQPVGSPLSLECTVEGTSNPNLYWYRQAAGRGLQLLFYSVGIGQISSEVPQNLSASRPQDRQFILSSKKLLLSDSGFYLCAWSPYLSILYNEQFFGPGTRLTVL.

The chain joins TRBV10-1 to TRBJ1-3; D call uncertain. This CDR3 has 13 residues. Trimming left V 3 bases short and J 0 bases short, with 3 bases between. The germline gives CDR1 WNHNN, CDR2 SYGVQD (reference sequence). The CDR3: CASSEGSGNTIYF. DNA for the CDR3: TGCGCCAGCAGTGAAGGCTCTGGAAACACCATATATTTT.